The source of this T cell receptor beta chain is a study of Graves' ophthalmopathy and Graves' hyperthyroidism. Amplifying from RNA transcripts, the study obtained TCR beta CDR3 regions. RT-PCR was first run with HTBI primers, then multiplex PCR in a second round. TCRdb fed the multiplex PCR reads into MiXCR, producing one record per CDR3 protein. This table has roughly 1.1 million distinct CDR3 sequences, about two fifths appearing once. This clonotype showed up just once. Its cognate antigen is unknown. General study points: Detection in blood was also observed for most expanded thyroid clonotypes above 0.001 frequency.

Germline CDR1 SQVTM, CDR2 ANQGSEA. The CDR3 has 14 amino acids. Patients were excluded if they had other autoimmune diseases or uncontrolled infections, and likewise if pregnancy or lactation applied. The material sequenced was peripheral blood or thyroid tissue (not recorded which). The origin of this receptor is an adult man with Graves' hyperthyroidism. This chain connects TRBV29-1 to TRBJ1-1; 7 bases align to TRBD1. The CDR3 DNA follows: TGCAGTGCTAGTCGGTCAGGGGGTGGTACTGAAGCTTTCTTT. Translated: CSASRSGGGTEAFF.